What follows is one TCR beta chain and its context. CD45RO negativity and positive selection for CCR7 defined naive CD8 cells, a population that excluded terminally differentiated effector memory CD45RA+ cells. CDR3 size: 19 residues. Germline loops: CDR1 ENHRY, CDR2 SYGVKD. Losses at the gene ends were 6 bases for V and 6 bases for J; bases not matched to a gene: 23. The source of the sample is a study of shared clonotypes between healthy human individuals. At the level of the study: Donor ages ranged 18 to 49 years: a couple of women, three men.

The repertoire was sequenced with immunoSEQ multiplex PCR; TCRdb's copy has only in-frame clones and lacks some. The table records around 600,000 clones, 85% to 95% of them present only once. This TCR came from a woman aged 25-40 years in good health. The rearrangement links TRBV10-3 to TRBJ2-1; 7 bases are shared with TRBD2. The sequencing sample was made of naive CD8+ T cells sorted from blood. The CDR3 spells CAIRKTLLAEEIPLNEQFF. The CDR3 DNA is TGTGCCATCAGGAAAACCCTGCTAGCGGAGGAGATTCCCCTCAATGAGCAGTTCTTC.